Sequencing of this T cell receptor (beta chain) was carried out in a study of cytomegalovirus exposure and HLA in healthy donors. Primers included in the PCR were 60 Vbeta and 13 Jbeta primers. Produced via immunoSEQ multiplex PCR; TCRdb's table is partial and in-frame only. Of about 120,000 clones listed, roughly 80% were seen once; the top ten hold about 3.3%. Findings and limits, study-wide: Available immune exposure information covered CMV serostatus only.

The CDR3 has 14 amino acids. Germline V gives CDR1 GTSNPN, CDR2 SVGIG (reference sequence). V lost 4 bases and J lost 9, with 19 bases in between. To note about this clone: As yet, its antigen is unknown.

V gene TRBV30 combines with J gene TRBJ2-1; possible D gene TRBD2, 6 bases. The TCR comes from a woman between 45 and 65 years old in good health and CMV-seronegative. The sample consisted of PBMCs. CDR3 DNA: TGTGCCTGGAAGGCGGGACCCGCGTACGGTGAGCAGTTCTTC. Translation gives CAWKAGPAYGEQFF.